These 17 T cell receptor beta chains were sequenced from one sample in a study of shared clonotypes between healthy human individuals. Generated by immunoSEQ multiplex PCR, the TCRdb table keeps only in-frame clones and is missing some. The data show some 2.1 million clones, 85% to 95% seen once. CD45RO-negative, CCR7-selected cells formed the naive CD8 fraction, which excluded terminally differentiated effector memory CD45RA+ cells. The specimen was naive CD8+ T cells sorted from blood. The receptors shown here come from a man younger than 35 in good health.

The J gene is TRBJ1-2, the V gene TRBV11-2; D not resolved. V was trimmed by 0 bases and J by 4 bases, leaving 12 bases between them. From germline, CDR1 is SGHAT and CDR2 FQNNGV. This CDR3 has 15 residues. For the CDR3, the DNA is TGTGCCAGCAGCTTAGACCAGGTCGGTCTCTATGGCTACACCTTC. Its protein is CASSLDQVGLYGYTF.

The gene calls are TRBV5-1 and TRBJ1-4, with unresolved D. Trimming shortened V by 1 base and J by 1 base, and 5 bases separated the two germline ends. The CDR3 covers 14 residues. CDR1 is SGHRS and CDR2 is YFSETQ in the germline V gene. The CDR3 sequence is CASSLTRTNEKLFF. The CDR3 DNA is TGCGCCAGCAGCTTGACAAGAACTAATGAAAAACTGTTTTTT.

The chain has TRBV2 and TRBJ2-3; no clear D. Germline V lookup: CDR1 SNHLY, CDR2 FYNNEI. Trimming pared 4 bases from V and 0 bases from J, leaving 8 bases between. The CDR3 runs 14 residues. The DNA for the CDR3 is TGTGCCAGCAGTGTGAACCCGAGCACAGATACGCAGTATTTT. As protein: CASSVNPSTDTQYF.

This rearrangement joins TRBV9 to TRBJ2-7, with D perhaps being TRBD1 or TRBD2 (5 bases each). Trimming took off 4 bases at V and 0 bases at J, with 11 bases between the two ends. CDR1 and CDR2 (germline): SGDLS, YYNGEE. This CDR3 comprises 14 residues. CDR3 sequence (DNA): TGTGCCAGCAGCACCGGGACCAACTCCTACGAGCAGTACTTC. This translates into CASSTGTNSYEQYF.

This chain connects TRBV7-9 to TRBJ2-7, with 7 bases aligning to TRBD2. This CDR3 comprises 15 residues. With V trimmed by 5 bases and J by 4 bases, 11 bases remained unmatched. The V gene's germline CDR1 is SEHNR and CDR2 FQNEAQ (reference sequence). For the CDR3, the DNA is TGTGCCAGCAGCCCAAGACTAGCAGGGCCTTACGAGCAGTACTTC. It is translated as CASSPRLAGPYEQYF.

The chain is built from TRBV30 and TRBJ2-7; 11 positions match TRBD2. Germline V gene sequence: CDR1 GTSNPN, CDR2 SVGIG (reference sequence). With V trimmed by 8 bases and J by 2 bases, 8 bases remained unmatched. This CDR3 contains 14 residues. The CDR3 here is CAIGGLAGPYEQYF. Written as DNA, the CDR3 is TGTGCCATCGGAGGACTAGCGGGCCCCTACGAGCAGTACTTC.

About this clone: This sample also contains other DNA sequences that code for the same CDR3. This chain connects TRBV6-5 to TRBJ2-7; D gene uncertain. Trimming left V 4 bases short and J 1 base short, with 11 bases between. The CDR3 is 14 residues long. The germline CDR1 and CDR2 sequences are MNHEY and SVGAGI. Here the CDR3 DNA reads TGTGCCAGCAGTTCTGTGAGCTCTTCCTACGAGCAGTACTTC. Its protein product is CASSSVSSSYEQYF.

The CDR3 spells CASSEPTDGLNEKLFF. CDR3 sequence (DNA): TGTGCCAGCAGTGAACCAACAGACGGGCTTAATGAAAAACTGTTTTTT. The chain recombines TRBV6-1 with TRBJ1-4, with no clear D. Trimming removed 2 bases from V and 4 bases from J, with 14 bases in between. Germline V CDR1 and CDR2: MNHNS, SASEGT. The CDR3 totals 16 residues.

Concerning this clone itself: At the DNA level, this CDR3 is encoded by other sequences in the same sample as well. The rearrangement joins TRBV5-6 to TRBJ1-6; 8 nucleotides agree with TRBD1. J gave up 5 bases and V 2 bases, and 3 bases lay outside the gene matches. CDR3 length: 15 amino acids. Germline CDR1 is SGHDT and CDR2 is YYEEEE. CDR3 region: CASSFGTGDNSPLHF. The CDR3 region has the DNA TGTGCCAGCAGCTTTGGGACAGGAGATAATTCACCCCTCCACTTT.

In this sample, this clone turned up once. J is TRBJ1-5 and V is TRBV30; D gene ambiguous. Germline values: CDR1 GTSNPN, CDR2 SVGIG (reference sequence). The germline V and J ends were trimmed by 1 base and 8 bases, with 18 bases remaining between them. The CDR3 runs to 15 residues. The CDR3, as DNA: TGTGCCTGGAGTGAGATGACGGAGCTTGGTGAGCCCCAGCATTTT. Its protein is CAWSEMTELGEPQHF. The full variable domain, with the rest looked up from reference TRBV30 and TRBJ1-5, is SQTIHQWPATLVQPVGSPLSLECTVEGTSNPNLYWYRQAAGRGLQLLFYSVGIGQISSEVPQNLSASRPQDRQFILSSKKLLLSDSGFYLCAWSEMTELGEPQHFGDGTRLSIL.

This clone was recorded only once. The CDR3 is CASTGTSGPNPDTQYF. The CDR3 DNA reads as TGTGCCAGTACCGGGACTAGCGGGCCAAATCCGGATACGCAGTATTTT. V usage is TRBV2 and J usage is TRBJ2-3, with 12 nucleotides matching TRBD2. The trim removed 9 bases at V and 6 bases at J, leaving 13 bases unmatched. Germline lookup yields CDR1 SNHLY and CDR2 FYNNEI. The CDR3 is 16 amino acids.

The genes are TRBV19 and TRBJ2-7; D is possibly TRBD2 (6 bases). This CDR3 has 15 residues. CDR1 is LNHDA, CDR2 SQIVND, per germline (reference sequence). The V end lost 2 bases, the J end lost 5 bases, and 16 bases lay between the germline ends. This CDR3 is CASSITRAGSDEQYF. For the CDR3, the DNA is TGTGCCAGTAGTATAACTAGGGCCGGGAGCGACGAGCAGTACTTC. Supplemented by reference TRBV19 and TRBJ2-7, the full variable domain reads DGGITQSPKYLFRKEGQNVTLSCEQNLNHDAMYWYRQDPGQGLRLIYYSQIVNDFQKGDIAEGYSVSREKKESFPLTVTSAQKNPTAFYLCASSITRAGSDEQYFGPGTRLTVT.

The chain is built from TRBV10-1 and TRBJ2-2, with D perhaps TRBD2 (6 bases). V lost 4 bases and J 3 bases, leaving 9 bases between the germline ends. The CDR3 covers 14 residues. In germline, CDR1 is WNHNN, CDR2 SYGVQD (reference sequence). DNA of the CDR3: TGCGCCAGCAGTGGGGACTTTTACACCGGGGAGCTGTTTTTT. This encodes CASSGDFYTGELFF.

Only one count was recorded for this clone. The V and J genes are TRBV11-2 and TRBJ2-3; D remains ambiguous. Germline loops: CDR1 SGHAT, CDR2 FQNNGV. With 5 bases removed from V and 2 bases from J, the gap between germline ends came to 11 bases. This CDR3 contains 14 residues. The CDR3 DNA is TGTGCCAGCAGCCCCAGTCGCAACACAGATACGCAGTATTTT. It codes for CASSPSRNTDTQYF. Variable domain in full (rest from reference TRBV11-2 and TRBJ2-3): EAGVAQSPRYKIIEKRQSVAFWCNPISGHATLYWYQQILGQGPKLLIQFQNNGVVDDSQLPKDRFSAERLKGVDSTLKIQPAKLEDSAVYLCASSPSRNTDTQYFGPGTRLTVL.

The J gene is TRBJ2-2, the V gene TRBV18; D remains ambiguous. The CDR3 has 16 residues. With 0 bases removed from V and 3 bases from J, the gap between germline ends came to 11 bases. Germline CDR1 and CDR2: KGHSH and LQKENI. The CDR3 loop is CASSPPLTVDTGELFF. CDR3 nucleotide sequence: TGTGCCAGCTCACCACCTCTGACGGTGGACACCGGGGAGCTGTTTTTT.

The chain links TRBV12-5 to TRBJ2-2; D uncertain. The germline CDR1 and CDR2 sequences are LGHNT and FRNRAP. The CDR3 length is 17 residues. V gave up 0 bases and J gave up 5 bases, with 16 bases separating them. The CDR3 here is CASGLVAAGSGTGELFF. The DNA of the CDR3 is TGTGCTAGTGGTTTGGTAGCAGCCGGCAGTGGGACCGGGGAGCTGTTTTTT.

This clone has more than one count but fewer than ten. The V and J genes are TRBV10-1 and TRBJ2-1, with TRBD2 as a possible D gene (5 bases). V lost 3 bases, J lost 8 bases, and 14 bases lay in between. CDR3 length equals 14 residues. CDR1 is WNHNN, CDR2 SYGVQD, per germline (reference sequence). CDR3 loop: CASSDGLLADEQFF. CDR3 nucleotide sequence: TGCGCCAGCAGTGATGGACTTCTGGCGGATGAGCAGTTCTTC.